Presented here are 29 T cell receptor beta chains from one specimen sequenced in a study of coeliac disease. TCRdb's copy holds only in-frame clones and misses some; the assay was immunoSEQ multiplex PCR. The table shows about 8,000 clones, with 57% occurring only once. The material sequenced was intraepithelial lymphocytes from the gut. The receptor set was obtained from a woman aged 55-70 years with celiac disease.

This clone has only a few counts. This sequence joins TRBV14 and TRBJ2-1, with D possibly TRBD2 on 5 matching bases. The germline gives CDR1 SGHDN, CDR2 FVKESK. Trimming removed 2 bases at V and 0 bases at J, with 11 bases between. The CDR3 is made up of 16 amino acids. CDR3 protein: CASSQWVGDSYNEQFF. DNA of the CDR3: TGTGCCAGCAGCCAATGGGTGGGAGACTCCTACAATGAGCAGTTCTTC.

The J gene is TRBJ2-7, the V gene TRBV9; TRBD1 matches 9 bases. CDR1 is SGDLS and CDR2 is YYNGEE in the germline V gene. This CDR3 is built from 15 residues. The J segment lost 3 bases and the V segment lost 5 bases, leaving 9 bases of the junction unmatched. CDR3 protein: CASSGGDRAFYEQYF. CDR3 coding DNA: TGTGCCAGCAGTGGGGGGGACAGGGCATTCTACGAGCAGTACTTC. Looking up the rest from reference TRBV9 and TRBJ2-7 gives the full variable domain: DSGVTQTPKHLITATGQRVTLRCSPRSGDLSVYWYQQSLDQGLQFLIQYYNGEERAKGNILERFSAQQFPDLHSELNLSSLELGDSALYFCASSGGDRAFYEQYFGPGTRLTVT.

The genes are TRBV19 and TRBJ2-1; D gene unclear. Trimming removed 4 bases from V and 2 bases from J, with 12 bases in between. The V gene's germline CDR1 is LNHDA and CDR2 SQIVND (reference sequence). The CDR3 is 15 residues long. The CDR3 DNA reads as TGTGCCAGTAGTAGGTTTGGGCCCCCCTACAATGAGCAGTTCTTC. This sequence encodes CASSRFGPPYNEQFF.

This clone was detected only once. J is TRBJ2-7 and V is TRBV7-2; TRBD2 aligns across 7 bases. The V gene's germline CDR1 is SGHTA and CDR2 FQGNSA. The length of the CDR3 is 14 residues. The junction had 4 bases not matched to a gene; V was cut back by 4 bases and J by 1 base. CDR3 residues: CASSSWGGSYEQYF. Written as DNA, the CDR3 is TGTGCCAGCAGCTCATGGGGGGGGTCCTACGAGCAGTACTTC.

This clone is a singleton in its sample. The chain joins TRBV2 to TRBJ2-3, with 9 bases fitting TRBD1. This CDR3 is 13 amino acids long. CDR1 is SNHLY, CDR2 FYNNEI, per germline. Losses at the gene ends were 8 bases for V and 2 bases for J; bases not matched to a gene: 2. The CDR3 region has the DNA TGTGCCAGCCACAGGGGGCCCACAGATACGCAGTATTTT. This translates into CASHRGPTDTQYF.

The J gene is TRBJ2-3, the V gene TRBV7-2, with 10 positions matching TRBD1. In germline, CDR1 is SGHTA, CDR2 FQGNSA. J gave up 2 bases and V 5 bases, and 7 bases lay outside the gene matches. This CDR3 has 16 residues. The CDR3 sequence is CASSVQTGGLTDTQYF. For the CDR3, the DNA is TGTGCCAGCAGCGTCCAGACAGGGGGCCTCACAGATACGCAGTATTTT.

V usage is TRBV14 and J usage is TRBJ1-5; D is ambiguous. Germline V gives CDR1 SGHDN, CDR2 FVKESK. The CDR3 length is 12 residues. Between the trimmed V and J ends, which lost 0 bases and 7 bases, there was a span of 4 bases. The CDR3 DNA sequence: TGTGCCAGCAGCCAAGATTCGCAGCCCCAGCATTTT. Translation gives CASSQDSQPQHF.

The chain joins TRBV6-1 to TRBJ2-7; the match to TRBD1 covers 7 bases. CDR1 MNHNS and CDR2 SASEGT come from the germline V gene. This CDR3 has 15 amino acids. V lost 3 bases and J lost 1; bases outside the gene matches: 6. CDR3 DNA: TGTGCCAGCAGTGAGAGACAGGGTCTGTCCTACGAGCAGTACTTC. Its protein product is CASSERQGLSYEQYF.

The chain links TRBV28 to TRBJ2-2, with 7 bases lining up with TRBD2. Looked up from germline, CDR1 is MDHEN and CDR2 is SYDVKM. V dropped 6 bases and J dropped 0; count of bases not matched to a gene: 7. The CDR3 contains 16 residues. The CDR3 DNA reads TGTGCCAGCAGCTCCGGGAGCGGGACGAACACCGGGGAGCTGTTTTTT. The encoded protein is CASSSGSGTNTGELFF.

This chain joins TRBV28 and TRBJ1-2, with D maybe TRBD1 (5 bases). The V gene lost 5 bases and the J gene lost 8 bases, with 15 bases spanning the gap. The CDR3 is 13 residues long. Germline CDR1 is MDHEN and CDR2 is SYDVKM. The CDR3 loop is CASSNQGRFGYTF. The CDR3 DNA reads TGTGCCAGCAGTAACCAGGGAAGGTTCGGCTACACCTTC.

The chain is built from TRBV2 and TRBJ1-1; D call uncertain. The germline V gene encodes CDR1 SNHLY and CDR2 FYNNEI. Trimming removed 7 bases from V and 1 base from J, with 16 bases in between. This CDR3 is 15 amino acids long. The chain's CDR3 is CASTLRVVGNTEAFF. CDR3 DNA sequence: TGTGCCAGCACCCTTCGGGTCGTTGGGAACACTGAAGCTTTCTTT.

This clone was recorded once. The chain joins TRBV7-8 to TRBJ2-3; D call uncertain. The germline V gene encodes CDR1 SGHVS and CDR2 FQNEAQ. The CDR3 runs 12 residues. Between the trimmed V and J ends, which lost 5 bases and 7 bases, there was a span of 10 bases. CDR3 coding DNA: TGTGCCAGCAGCCCCTCCCGGTATACGCAGTATTTT. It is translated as CASSPSRYTQYF.

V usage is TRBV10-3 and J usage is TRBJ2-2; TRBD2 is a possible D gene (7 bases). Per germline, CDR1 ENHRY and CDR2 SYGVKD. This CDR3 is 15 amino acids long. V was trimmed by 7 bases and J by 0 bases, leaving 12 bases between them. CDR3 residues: CAIMSGGANTGELFF. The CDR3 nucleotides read TGTGCCATCATGTCGGGGGGCGCGAACACCGGGGAGCTGTTTTTT.

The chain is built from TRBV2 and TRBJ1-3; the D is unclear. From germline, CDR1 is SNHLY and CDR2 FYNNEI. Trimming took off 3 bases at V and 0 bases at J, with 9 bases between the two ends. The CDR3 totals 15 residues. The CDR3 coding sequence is TGTGCCAGCAGTGACAGGAAGAACTCTGGAAACACCATATATTTT. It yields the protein CASSDRKNSGNTIYF.

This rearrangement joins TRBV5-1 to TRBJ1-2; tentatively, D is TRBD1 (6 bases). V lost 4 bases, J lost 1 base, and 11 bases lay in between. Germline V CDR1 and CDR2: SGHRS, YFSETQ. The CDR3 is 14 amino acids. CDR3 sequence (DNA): TGCGCCAGCAGCCAGGGCAGGGGTAACTATGGCTACACCTTC. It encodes CASSQGRGNYGYTF.

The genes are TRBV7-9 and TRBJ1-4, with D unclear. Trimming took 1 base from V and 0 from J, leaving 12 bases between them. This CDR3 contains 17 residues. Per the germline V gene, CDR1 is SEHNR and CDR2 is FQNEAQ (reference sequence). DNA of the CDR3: TGTGCCAGCAGCTTAGTAGCGGCGGTAGCAACTAATGAAAAACTGTTTTTT. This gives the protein CASSLVAAVATNEKLFF. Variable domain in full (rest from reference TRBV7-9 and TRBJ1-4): DTGVSQNPRHKITKRGQNVTFRCDPISEHNRLYWYRQTLGQGPEFLTYFQNEAQLEKSRLLSDRFSAERPKGSFSTLEIQRTEQGDSAMYLCASSLVAAVATNEKLFFGSGTQLSVL.

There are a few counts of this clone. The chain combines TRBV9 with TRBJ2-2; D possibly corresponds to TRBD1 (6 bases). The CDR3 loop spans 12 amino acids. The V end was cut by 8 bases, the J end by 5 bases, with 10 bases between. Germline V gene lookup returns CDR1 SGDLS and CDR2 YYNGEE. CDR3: CASSQGTGELFF. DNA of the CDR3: TGTGCCAGTTCACAGGGAACCGGGGAGCTGTTTTTT.

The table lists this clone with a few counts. CDR3 sequence reads: CASSGQGASQPQHF. The CDR3 DNA follows: TGTGCCAGCAGCGGACAGGGGGCTTCTCAGCCCCAGCATTTT. The V call is TRBV6-6, the J call TRBJ1-5, with 11 nucleotides matching TRBD1. Germline loops: CDR1 MNHNY, CDR2 SVGAGI (reference sequence). With 6 bases clipped from V and 6 bases from J, the junction kept 4 bases outside the gene matches. There are 14 residues in the CDR3.

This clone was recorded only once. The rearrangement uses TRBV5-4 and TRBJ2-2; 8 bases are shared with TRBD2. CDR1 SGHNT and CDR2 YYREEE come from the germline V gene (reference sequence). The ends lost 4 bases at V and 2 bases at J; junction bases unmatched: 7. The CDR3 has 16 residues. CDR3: CASSHGGGRNTGELFF. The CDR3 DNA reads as TGTGCCAGCAGCCACGGGGGGGGCCGCAACACCGGGGAGCTGTTTTTT.

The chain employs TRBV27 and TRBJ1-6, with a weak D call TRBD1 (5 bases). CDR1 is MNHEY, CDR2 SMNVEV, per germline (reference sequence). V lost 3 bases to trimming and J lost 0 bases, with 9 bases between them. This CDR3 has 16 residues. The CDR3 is CASSFGGGSYNSPLHF. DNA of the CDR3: TGTGCCAGCAGTTTCGGGGGAGGCTCCTATAATTCACCCCTCCACTTT.

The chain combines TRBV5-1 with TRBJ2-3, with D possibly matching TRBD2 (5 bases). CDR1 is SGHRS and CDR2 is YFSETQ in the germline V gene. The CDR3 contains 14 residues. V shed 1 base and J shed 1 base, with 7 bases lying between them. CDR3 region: CASSLIGGTDTQYF. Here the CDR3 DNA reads TGCGCCAGCAGCTTGATCGGGGGCACAGATACGCAGTATTTT.

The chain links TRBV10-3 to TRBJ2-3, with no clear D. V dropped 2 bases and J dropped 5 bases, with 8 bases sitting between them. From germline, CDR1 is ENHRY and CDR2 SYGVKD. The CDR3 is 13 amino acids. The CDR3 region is CAISETQVDTQYF. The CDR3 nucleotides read TGTGCCATCAGTGAGACCCAGGTAGATACGCAGTATTTT.

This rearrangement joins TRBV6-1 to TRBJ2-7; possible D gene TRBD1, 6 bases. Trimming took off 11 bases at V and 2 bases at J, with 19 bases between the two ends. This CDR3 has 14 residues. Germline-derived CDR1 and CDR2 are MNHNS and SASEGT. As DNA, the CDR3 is TGTGCCCCCTTGGGCCGGGACAATGCCTACGAGCAGTACTTC. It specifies CAPLGRDNAYEQYF.

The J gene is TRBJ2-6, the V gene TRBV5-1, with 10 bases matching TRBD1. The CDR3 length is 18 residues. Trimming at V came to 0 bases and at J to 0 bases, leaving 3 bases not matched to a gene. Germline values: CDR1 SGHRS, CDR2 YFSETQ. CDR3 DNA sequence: TGCGCCAGCAGCTTGGCCGGGACAGGGGCCTCTGGGGCCAACGTCCTGACTTTC. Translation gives CASSLAGTGASGANVLTF.

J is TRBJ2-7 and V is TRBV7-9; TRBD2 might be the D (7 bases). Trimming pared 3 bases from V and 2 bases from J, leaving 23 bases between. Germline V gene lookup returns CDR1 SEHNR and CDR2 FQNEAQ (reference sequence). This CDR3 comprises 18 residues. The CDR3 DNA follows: TGTGCCAGCAGCTTGAGGGGGGGACCCCCGACGGCAACCTACGAGCAGTACTTC. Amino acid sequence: CASSLRGGPPTATYEQYF.

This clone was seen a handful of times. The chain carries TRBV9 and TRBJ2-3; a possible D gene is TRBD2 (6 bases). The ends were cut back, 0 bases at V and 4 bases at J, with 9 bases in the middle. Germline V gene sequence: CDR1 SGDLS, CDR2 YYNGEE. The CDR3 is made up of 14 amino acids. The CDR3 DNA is TGTGCCAGCAGCGTAGGTAGCGGAGCAGATACGCAGTATTTT. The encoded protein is CASSVGSGADTQYF. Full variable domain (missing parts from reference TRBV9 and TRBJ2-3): DSGVTQTPKHLITATGQRVTLRCSPRSGDLSVYWYQQSLDQGLQFLIQYYNGEERAKGNILERFSAQQFPDLHSELNLSSLELGDSALYFCASSVGSGADTQYFGPGTRLTVL.

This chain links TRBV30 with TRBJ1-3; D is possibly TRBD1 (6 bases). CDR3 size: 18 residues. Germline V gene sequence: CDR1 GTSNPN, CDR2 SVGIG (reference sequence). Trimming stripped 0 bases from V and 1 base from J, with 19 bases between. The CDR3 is CAWSVFPGTRRSGNTIYF. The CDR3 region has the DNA TGTGCCTGGAGTGTATTCCCTGGGACAAGGAGGTCTGGAAACACCATATATTTT.

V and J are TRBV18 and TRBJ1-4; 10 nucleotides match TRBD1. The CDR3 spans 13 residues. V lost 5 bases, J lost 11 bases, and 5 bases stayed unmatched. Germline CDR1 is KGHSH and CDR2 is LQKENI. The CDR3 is CASSRGQGNKLFF. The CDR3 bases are TGTGCCAGCTCAAGGGGACAGGGGAACAAACTGTTTTTT.

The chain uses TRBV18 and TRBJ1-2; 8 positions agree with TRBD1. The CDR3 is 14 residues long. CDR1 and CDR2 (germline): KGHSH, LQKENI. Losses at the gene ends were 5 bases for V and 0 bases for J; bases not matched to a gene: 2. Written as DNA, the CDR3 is TGTGCCAGCTCAGGACAGGGAGCTAACTATGGCTACACCTTC. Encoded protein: CASSGQGANYGYTF.